This is a list of T cell receptor beta chains from one sample in a study of post-analysis software for immune sequencing data. A single record per CDR3 protein comes from TCRdb applying MiXCR to the PCR reads. Of approximately 660,000 distinct CDR3 sequences in the sample, around 60% were seen once. The sequencing sample was made of blood. Every receptor here comes from a girl aged 2-10 years with multiple sclerosis. CDR3s include the opening cysteine and the closing phenylalanine or tryptophan. Each record gives: CDR3 protein, V gene, J gene.

CDR3 protein: CSARRAEVPYGYTF; V gene: TRBV20-1; J gene: TRBJ1-2
CDR3 protein: CASSLQALAGGYAYNEQFF; V gene: TRBV5-5; J gene: TRBJ2-1
CDR3 protein: CASSLGGVTEAFF; V gene: TRBV5-1; J gene: TRBJ1-1
CDR3 protein: CSAEGSSGSTDTQYF; V gene: TRBV20-1; J gene: TRBJ2-3
CDR3 protein: CASSQDHGRNTQYF; V gene: TRBV4-3; J gene: TRBJ2-3
CDR3 protein: CSARLAGASYNEQYF; V gene: TRBV20-1; J gene: .
CDR3 protein: CASSPDGRGNTDTQYF; V gene: TRBV7-2; J gene: TRBJ2-3
CDR3 protein: CASSQDRPRGYTF; V gene: TRBV5-1; J gene: TRBJ1-2
CDR3 protein: CASDGGQPTYEQYF; V gene: TRBV2; J gene: .
CDR3 protein: CSVRGGAETQYF; V gene: TRBV29-1; J gene: .
CDR3 protein: CANSYGPNYGYTF; V gene: TRBV6-2/TRBV6-3; J gene: TRBJ1-2
CDR3 protein: CSARDHKSAFPYEQYF; V gene: TRBV20-1; J gene: TRBJ2-7
CDR3 protein: CSGEGSSYNEQFF; V gene: TRBV29-1; J gene: TRBJ2-1
CDR3 protein: CASSHVSQEGKREPEQYF; V gene: TRBV4-1; J gene: TRBJ2-7
CDR3 protein: CASSSLPLAGGGNEQFF; V gene: TRBV27; J gene: TRBJ2-1
CDR3 protein: CATTFDSNQPQHF; V gene: TRBV18; J gene: TRBJ1-5
CDR3 protein: CATSDVQDRGGNEQYF; V gene: TRBV24-1; J gene: TRBJ2-7
CDR3 protein: CASSLGPHRNTEAFF; V gene: TRBV7-2; J gene: TRBJ1-1
CDR3 protein: CSARVSQETQYF; V gene: TRBV20-1; J gene: TRBJ2-5
CDR3 protein: CASSAQEGLAGGGAKNIQYF; V gene: TRBV9; J gene: TRBJ2-4